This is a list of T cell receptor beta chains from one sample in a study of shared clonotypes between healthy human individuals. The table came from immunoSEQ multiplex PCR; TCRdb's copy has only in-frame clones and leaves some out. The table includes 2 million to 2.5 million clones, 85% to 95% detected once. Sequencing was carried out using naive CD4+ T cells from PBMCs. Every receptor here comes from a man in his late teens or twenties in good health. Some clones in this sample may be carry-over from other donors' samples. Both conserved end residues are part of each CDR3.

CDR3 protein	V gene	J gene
CASSTPTGAFGANVLTF	TRBV5-6	TRBJ2-6
CASSPGMQNIQYF	TRBV18	TRBJ2-4
CASSETGGIGYEQYF	TRBV2	TRBJ2-7
CASTRTAPVGKLFF	TRBV2	TRBJ1-4
CASSPLGLRDYEQYF	TRBV9	TRBJ2-7
CASSHGGSANTEAFF	TRBV28	TRBJ1-1
CASSELGRAGYGYTF	TRBV25-1	TRBJ1-2
CASGTTYNSPLHF	TRBV6-5	TRBJ1-6
CASSLGGPLQETQYF	TRBV5-1	TRBJ2-5
CSVEAGTNTEAFF	TRBV29-1	TRBJ1-1
CASSKGGLYEQYF	TRBV21-1	TRBJ2-7
CAGAGAPYTGELFF	TRBV7-9	TRBJ2-2
CASSRLGRSSYNEQFF	TRBV4-1	TRBJ2-1
CAWSAGPYNEQFF	TRBV30	TRBJ2-1
CASSFHWEFSGNTIYF	TRBV5-5	TRBJ1-3
CASGRVGNEQYF	TRBV6-5	TRBJ2-7
CASGNRRSNEQFF	TRBV6-5	TRBJ2-1
CASSQRPTEAFF	TRBV6-5	TRBJ1-1
CASSLPGEGPREQYF	TRBV5-1	TRBJ2-7
CASSPPGLPYEQYF	TRBV18	TRBJ2-7
CASSLIGNTGELFF	TRBV5-1	TRBJ2-2
CASSLRTGGEETQYF	TRBV27	TRBJ2-5
CASNLLAGGADTQYF	TRBV5-1	TRBJ2-3
CSAEQGEGRGYTF	TRBV29-1	TRBJ1-2
CAIRGLQGRGNTEAFF	TRBV10-3	TRBJ1-1
CATSSDTQYF	TRBV4-2	TRBJ2-3
CASSQEVERGGTDTQYF	TRBV14	TRBJ2-3
CASSETSATLGEKLFF	TRBV6-1	TRBJ1-4
CATSRSGGYENEQFF	TRBV15	TRBJ2-1
CASKWDSSTDTQYF	TRBV2	TRBJ2-3